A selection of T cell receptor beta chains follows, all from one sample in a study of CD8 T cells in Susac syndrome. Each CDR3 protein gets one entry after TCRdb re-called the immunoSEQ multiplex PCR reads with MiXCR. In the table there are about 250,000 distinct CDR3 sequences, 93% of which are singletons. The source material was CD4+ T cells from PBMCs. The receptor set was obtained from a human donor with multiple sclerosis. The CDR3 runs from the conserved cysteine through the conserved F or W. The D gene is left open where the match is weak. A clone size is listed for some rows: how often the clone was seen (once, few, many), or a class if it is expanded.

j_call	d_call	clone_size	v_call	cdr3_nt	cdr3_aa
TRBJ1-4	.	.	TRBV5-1	TGCGCCAGCAGCTTGGCCCCGACGGGAATAAATGAAAAACTGTTTTTT	CASSLAPTGINEKLFF
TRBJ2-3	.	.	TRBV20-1	TGCAGTGCTAGAGATGTGGTCATGACCACAGATACGCAGTATTTT	CSARDVVMTTDTQYF
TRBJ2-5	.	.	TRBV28	TGTGCCAGCAAAAGAGACAAAGGACTTCTTCAAGAGACCCAGTACTTC	CASKRDKGLLQETQYF
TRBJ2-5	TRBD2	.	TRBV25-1	TGTGCCAGCAGCCCCGCGGGCGTGGGACTAGCACACCAAGAGACCCAGTACTTC	CASSPAGVGLAHQETQYF
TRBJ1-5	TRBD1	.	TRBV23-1	TGCGCCAGCAGCCGGGACAGCTTGGGTAGCAATCAGCCCCAGCATTTT	CASSRDSLGSNQPQHF
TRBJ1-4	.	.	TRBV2	TGTGCCAGCAGAACAATGCTAGAAAAACTGTTTTTT	CASRTMLEKLFF
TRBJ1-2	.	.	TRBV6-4	TGTGCCAGCAGTGACATCCCCACAGGGAACTATGGCTACACCTTC	CASSDIPTGNYGYTF
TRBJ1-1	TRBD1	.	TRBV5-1	TGCGCCAGCAGCTTGCGGACAGGGATGAACACTGAAGCTTTCTTT	CASSLRTGMNTEAFF
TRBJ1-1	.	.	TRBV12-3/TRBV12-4	TGTGCCAGCAGTTTCGTGAGGGCAGAGGCTTTCTTT	CASSFVRAEAFF
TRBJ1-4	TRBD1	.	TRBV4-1	TGCGCCAGCAGCCAAGTGCGGACAGGGGCTGAAAAACTGTTTTTT	CASSQVRTGAEKLFF
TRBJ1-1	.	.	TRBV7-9	TGTGCCAGCAGCCCTGTGGACCGCACGAACACTGAAGCTTTCTTT	CASSPVDRTNTEAFF
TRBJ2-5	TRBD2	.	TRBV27	TGTGCCACCAGGCCCGGATTGCGGGGGGGCCAAGAGACCCAGTACTTC	CATRPGLRGGQETQYF
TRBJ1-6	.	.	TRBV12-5	TGTGCTAGTGGTTTGGGACCAGCGGGATTAAATTCACCCCTCCACTTT	CASGLGPAGLNSPLHF
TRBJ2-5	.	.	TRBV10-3	TGTGCCATCACCGGGACACCGGAGGAGACCCAGTACTTC	CAITGTPEETQYF
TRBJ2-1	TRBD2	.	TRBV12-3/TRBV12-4	TGTGCCAGCAGTTTCGCTAGCGGTAGCTCCTACAATGAGCAGTTCTTC	CASSFASGSSYNEQFF
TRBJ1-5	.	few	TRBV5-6	TGTGCCAGCAGTTTTGGGAATCAGCCCCAGCATTTT	CASSFGNQPQHF
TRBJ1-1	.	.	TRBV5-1	TGCGCCAGCAGCCAAGGGGAGGGGATCACTGAAGCTTTCTTT	CASSQGEGITEAFF
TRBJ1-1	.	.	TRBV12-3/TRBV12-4	TGTGCCAGCAGAGCCGTGGGTAACACTGAAGCTTTCTTT	CASRAVGNTEAFF
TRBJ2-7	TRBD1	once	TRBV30	TGTGCCTGGAGTGTACCGACAGGGTCCTCCTACGAGCAGTACTTC	CAWSVPTGSSYEQYF
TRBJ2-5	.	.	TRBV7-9	TGTGCCAGCAGCTTCCGGGGGGCGGCCCAGTACTTC	CASSFRGAAQYF
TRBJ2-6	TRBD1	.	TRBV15	TGTGCCACCAGCAGAGATCTGGGGACAGGGAGCCCCTCTGGGGCCAACGTCCTGACTTTC	CATSRDLGTGSPSGANVLTF
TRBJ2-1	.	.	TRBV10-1	TGCGCCAGCAGTGAGGGGCAGGGTATCGATGAGCAGTTCTTC	CASSEGQGIDEQFF
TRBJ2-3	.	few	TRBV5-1	TGCGCCAGCAGCCCTCTCTCAAGCACAGATACGCAGTATTTT	CASSPLSSTDTQYF
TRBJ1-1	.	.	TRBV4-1	TGCGCCAGCAGCCAAGGGAGGTTTCAGGGGAAGGCTGAAGCTTTCTTT	CASSQGRFQGKAEAFF
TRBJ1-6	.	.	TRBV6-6	TGTGCCAGCAGTTTCTTGTCGGAGGTCTATAATTCACCCCTCCACTTT	CASSFLSEVYNSPLHF
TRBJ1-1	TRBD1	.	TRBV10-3	TGTGCCATCAGTCCTGAACCGCAGGGGGCGGGGAACACTGAAGCTTTCTTT	CAISPEPQGAGNTEAFF
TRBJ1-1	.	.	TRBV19	TGTGCCAGTAGTACCCAGAAGAACACTGAAGCTTTCTTT	CASSTQKNTEAFF
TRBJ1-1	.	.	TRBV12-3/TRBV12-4	TGTGCCAGCAGTTTATTCACAGCGAACACTGAAGCTTTCTTT	CASSLFTANTEAFF
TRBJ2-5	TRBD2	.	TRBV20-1	TGCAGTGCTAGGCCCCCGCGGGAGGGCCGTTTTGAGACCCAGTACTTC	CSARPPREGRFETQYF
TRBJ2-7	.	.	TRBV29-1	TGCAGCGTTGATACCAGTGGGGACAGTGGGGGGTACGAGCAGTACTTC	CSVDTSGDSGGYEQYF
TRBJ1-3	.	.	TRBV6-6	TGTGCCAGCAGTCCCCCGGAACAACGCTCTGAAAACACCATATATTTT	CASSPPEQRSENTIYF
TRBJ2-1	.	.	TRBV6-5	TGTGCCAGCAGCCCAACGGGGAATGAGCAGTTCTTC	CASSPTGNEQFF
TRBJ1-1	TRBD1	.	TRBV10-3	TGTGCCATCAGTGACCTGACAGGGCCCACTGAAGCTTTCTTT	CAISDLTGPTEAFF
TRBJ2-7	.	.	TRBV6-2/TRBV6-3	TGTGCCAGCGGCCGCGACCAGATTTACGAGCAGTACTTC	CASGRDQIYEQYF
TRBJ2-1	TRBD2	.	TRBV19	TGTGCCAGTAGTGGAGCGGGAGCCCAACTATACAATGAGCAGTTCTTC	CASSGAGAQLYNEQFF
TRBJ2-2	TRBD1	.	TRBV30	TGTGCCTGGGGACAGGGGGCGCCCGGGGAGCTGTTTTTT	CAWGQGAPGELFF
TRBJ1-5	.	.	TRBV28	TGTGCCAGCAGTTTTTTATCGGGAAGGGGAGGGGGCAATCAGCCCCAGCATTTT	CASSFLSGRGGGNQPQHF
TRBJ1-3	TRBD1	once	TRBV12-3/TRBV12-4	TGTGCCAGCAGGAACAGGGGTGGAAACACCATATATTTT	CASRNRGGNTIYF
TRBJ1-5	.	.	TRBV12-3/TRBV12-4	TGTGCCAGCAGGATGACGGTAAATCAGCCCCAGCATTTT	CASRMTVNQPQHF
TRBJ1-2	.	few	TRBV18	TGTGCCAGCTCACAAGGCAGGGGCTATGGCTACACCTTC	CASSQGRGYGYTF
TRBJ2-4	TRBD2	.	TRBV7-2	TGTGCCAGCAGCAAAAGCGGGGGGCCCGGCATTCAGTACTTC	CASSKSGGPGIQYF
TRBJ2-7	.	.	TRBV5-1	TGCGCCAGCAGTCCTACTGTTCGGTCCTACGAGCAGTACTTC	CASSPTVRSYEQYF
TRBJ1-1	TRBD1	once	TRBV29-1	TGCAGCGTGGACAGGGACACTGAAGCTTTCTTT	CSVDRDTEAFF
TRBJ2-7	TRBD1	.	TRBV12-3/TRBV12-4	TGTGCCAGCAGTCGCACAGGGGGATTCTACGAGCAGTACTTC	CASSRTGGFYEQYF
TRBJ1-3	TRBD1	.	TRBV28	TGTGCCAGCAGCCTTCAACAGGGGGCTGGTGGAAACACCATATATTTT	CASSLQQGAGGNTIYF
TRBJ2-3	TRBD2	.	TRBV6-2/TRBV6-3	TGTGCCAGCAGCCCCTGGCTAGCGGGTTGGGGTACGCAGTATTTT	CASSPWLAGWGTQYF